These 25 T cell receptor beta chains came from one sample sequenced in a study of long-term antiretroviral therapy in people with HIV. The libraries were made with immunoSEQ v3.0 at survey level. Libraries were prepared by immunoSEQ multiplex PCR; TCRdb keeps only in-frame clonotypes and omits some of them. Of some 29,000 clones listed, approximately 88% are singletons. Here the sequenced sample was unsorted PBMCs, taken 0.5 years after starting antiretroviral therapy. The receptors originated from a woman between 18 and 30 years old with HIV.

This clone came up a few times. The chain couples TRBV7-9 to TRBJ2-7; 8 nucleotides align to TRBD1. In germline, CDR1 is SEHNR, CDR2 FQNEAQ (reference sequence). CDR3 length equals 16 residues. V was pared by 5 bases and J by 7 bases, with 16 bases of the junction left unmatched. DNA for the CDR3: TGTGCCAGCAGCCAACCGGACAGGGAGCCTCTTTGGGAGCAGTACTTC. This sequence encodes CASSQPDREPLWEQYF.

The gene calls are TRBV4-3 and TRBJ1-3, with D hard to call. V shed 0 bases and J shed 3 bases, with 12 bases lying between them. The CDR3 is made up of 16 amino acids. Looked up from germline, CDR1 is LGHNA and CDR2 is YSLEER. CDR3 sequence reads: CASSQDWSGDGNTIYF. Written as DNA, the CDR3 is TGCGCCAGCAGCCAAGATTGGAGCGGGGATGGAAACACCATATATTTT.

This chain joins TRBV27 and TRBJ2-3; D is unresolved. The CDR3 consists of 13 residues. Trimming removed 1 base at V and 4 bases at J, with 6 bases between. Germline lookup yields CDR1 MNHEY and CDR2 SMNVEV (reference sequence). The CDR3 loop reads CASSLFPSDTQYF. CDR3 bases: TGTGCCAGCAGTTTATTCCCGTCAGATACGCAGTATTTT.

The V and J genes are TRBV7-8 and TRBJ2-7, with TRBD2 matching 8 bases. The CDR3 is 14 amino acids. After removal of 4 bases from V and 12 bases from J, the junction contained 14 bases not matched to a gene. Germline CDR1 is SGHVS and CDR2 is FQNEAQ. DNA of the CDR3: TGTGCCAGCAGCTATCAACCGGGGGGGGGTTCCCCGTACTTC. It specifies CASSYQPGGGSPYF.

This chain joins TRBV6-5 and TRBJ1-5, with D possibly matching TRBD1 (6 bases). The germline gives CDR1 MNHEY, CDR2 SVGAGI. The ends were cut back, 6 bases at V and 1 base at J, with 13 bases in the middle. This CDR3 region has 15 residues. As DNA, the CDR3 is TGTGCCAGCAGCCTGACAGGCGGAAGCAATCAGCCCCAGCATTTT. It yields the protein CASSLTGGSNQPQHF.

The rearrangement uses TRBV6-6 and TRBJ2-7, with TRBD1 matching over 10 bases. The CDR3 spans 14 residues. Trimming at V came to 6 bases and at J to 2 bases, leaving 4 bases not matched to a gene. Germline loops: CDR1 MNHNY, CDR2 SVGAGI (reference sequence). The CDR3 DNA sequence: TGTGCCAGCAGCCCCGGACAGGGGGCCTACGAGCAGTACTTC. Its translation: CASSPGQGAYEQYF.

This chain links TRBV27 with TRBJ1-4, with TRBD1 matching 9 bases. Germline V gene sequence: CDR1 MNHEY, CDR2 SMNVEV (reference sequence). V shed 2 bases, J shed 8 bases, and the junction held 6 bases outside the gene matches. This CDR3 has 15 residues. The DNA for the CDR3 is TGTGCCAGCAGTTTACGGGACAGGGTTGGCGAAAAACTGTTTTTT. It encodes CASSLRDRVGEKLFF.

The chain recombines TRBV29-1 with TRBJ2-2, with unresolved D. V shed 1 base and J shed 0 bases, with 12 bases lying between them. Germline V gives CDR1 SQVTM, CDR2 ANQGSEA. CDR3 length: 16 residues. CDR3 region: CSVEAPDEPNTGELFF. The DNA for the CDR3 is TGCAGCGTTGAAGCCCCCGACGAGCCGAACACCGGGGAGCTGTTTTTT.

The CDR3 DNA follows: TGTGCCAGCAGCCCCACGGGATTCCCGGCCCCAGATACGCAGTATTTT. Its protein product is CASSPTGFPAPDTQYF. This rearrangement joins TRBV9 to TRBJ2-3; the D gene is possibly TRBD2 (5 bases). CDR3 length: 16 amino acids. Trimming took off 4 bases at V and 4 bases at J, with 19 bases between the two ends. CDR1 and CDR2 (germline): SGDLS, YYNGEE. Based on the CDR3 plus reference TRBV9 and TRBJ2-3, the full variable domain is DSGVTQTPKHLITATGQRVTLRCSPRSGDLSVYWYQQSLDQGLQFLIQYYNGEERAKGNILERFSAQQFPDLHSELNLSSLELGDSALYFCASSPTGFPAPDTQYFGPGTRLTVL.

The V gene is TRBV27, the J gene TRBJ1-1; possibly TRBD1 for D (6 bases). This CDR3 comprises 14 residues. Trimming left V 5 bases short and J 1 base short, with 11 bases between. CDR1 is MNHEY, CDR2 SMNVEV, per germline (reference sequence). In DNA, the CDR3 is TGTGCCAGCAGTATACAGGGCCCGAACACTGAAGCTTTCTTT. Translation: CASSIQGPNTEAFF.

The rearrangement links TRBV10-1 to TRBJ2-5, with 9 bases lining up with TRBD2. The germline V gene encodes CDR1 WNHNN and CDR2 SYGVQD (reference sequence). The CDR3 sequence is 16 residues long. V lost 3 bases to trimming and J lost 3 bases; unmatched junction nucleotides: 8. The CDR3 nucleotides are TGCGCCAGCAGTGAATCCGGTAGCGGGAGCGAAGAGACCCAGTACTTC. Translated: CASSESGSGSEETQYF.

The DNA of the CDR3 is TGTGCCAGCAGCGTAGGGCAACCTGTAGGGGACAGGGCTCGGGAGCAGTACTTC. This codes for CASSVGQPVGDRAREQYF. The chain uses TRBV9 and TRBJ2-7; 9 bases fit TRBD1. Germline V lookup: CDR1 SGDLS, CDR2 YYNGEE. V dropped 0 bases and J dropped 7; count of bases not matched to a gene: 17. This CDR3 spans 18 amino acids.

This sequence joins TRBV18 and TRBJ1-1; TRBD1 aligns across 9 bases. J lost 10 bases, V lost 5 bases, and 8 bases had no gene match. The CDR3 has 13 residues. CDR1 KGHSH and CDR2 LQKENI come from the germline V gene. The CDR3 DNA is TGTGCCAGCTCAGCCAAGACAGGGGGTATAGCTTTCTTT. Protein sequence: CASSAKTGGIAFF.

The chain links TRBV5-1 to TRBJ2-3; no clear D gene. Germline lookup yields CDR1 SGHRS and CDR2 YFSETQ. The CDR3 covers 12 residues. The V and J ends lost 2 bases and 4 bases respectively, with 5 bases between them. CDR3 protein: CASSLWADTQYF. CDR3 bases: TGCGCCAGCAGCTTATGGGCAGATACGCAGTATTTT.

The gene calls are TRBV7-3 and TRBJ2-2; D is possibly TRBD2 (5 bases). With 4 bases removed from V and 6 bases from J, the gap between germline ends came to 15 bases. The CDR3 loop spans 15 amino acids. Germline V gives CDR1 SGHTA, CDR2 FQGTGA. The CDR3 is CASSYRDRAAGELFF. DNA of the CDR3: TGTGCCAGCAGCTACCGGGATAGGGCCGCCGGGGAGCTGTTTTTT.

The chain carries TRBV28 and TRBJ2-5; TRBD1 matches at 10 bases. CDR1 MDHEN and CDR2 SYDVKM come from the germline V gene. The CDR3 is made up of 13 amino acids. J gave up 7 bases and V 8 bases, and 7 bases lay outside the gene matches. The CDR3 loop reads CASEPGQGRTQYF. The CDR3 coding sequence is TGTGCCAGCGAACCGGGACAGGGGAGGACCCAGTACTTC.

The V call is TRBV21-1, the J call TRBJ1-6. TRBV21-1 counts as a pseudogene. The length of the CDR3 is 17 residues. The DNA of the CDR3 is TGTGCCAGCAGCAAAGGGCCGCTCCTGAGGACTAATTCACCCCTCCACTTT. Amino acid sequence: CASSKGPLLRTNSPLHF.

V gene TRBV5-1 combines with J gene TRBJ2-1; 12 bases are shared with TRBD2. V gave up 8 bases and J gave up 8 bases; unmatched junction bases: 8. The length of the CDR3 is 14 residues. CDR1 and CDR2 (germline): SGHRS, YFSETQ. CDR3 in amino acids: CASLAGGPTYEQFF. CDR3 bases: TGCGCCAGTCTAGCGGGAGGGCCTACGTATGAGCAGTTCTTC.

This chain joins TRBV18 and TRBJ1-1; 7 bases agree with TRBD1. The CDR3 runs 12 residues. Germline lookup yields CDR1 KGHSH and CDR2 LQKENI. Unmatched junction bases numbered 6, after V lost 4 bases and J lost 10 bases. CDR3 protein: CASSQDRWGAFF. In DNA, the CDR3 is TGTGCCAGCTCACAGGACAGGTGGGGAGCTTTCTTT.

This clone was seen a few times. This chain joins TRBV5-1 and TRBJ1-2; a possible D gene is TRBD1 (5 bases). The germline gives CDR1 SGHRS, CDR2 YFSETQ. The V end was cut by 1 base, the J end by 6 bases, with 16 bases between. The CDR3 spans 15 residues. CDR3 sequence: CASSLSGGQSHGYTF. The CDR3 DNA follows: TGCGCCAGCAGCTTGTCCGGAGGACAAAGCCATGGCTACACCTTC.

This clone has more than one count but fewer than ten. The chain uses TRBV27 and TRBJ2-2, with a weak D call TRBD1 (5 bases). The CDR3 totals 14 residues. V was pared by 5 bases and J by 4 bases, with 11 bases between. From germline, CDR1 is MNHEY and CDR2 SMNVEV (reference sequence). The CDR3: CASSGAVSTGELFF. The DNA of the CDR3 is TGTGCCAGCAGTGGGGCAGTTAGCACCGGGGAGCTGTTTTTT.

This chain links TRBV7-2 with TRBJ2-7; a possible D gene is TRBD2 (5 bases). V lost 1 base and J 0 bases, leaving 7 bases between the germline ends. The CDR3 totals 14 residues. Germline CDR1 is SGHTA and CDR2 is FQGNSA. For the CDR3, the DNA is TGTGCCAGCAGCTTAGATGGGAGCTCCTACGAGCAGTACTTC. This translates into CASSLDGSSYEQYF.

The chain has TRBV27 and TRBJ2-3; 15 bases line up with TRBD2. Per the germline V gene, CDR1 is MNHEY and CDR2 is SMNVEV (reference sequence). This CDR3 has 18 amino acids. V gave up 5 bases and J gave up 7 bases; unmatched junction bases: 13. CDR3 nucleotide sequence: TGTGCCAGCAGTCCAGGACTAGCGGGAGGGCCTTCTTCCCATACGCAGTATTTT. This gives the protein CASSPGLAGGPSSHTQYF.

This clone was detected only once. CDR3 nucleotide sequence: TGTGCCAGCAGCTTACAGTGGGGGAGCTCCTACAATGAGCAGTTCTTC. It is translated as CASSLQWGSSYNEQFF. The rearrangement joins TRBV7-2 to TRBJ2-1, with D possibly called TRBD1 or TRBD2 (5 bases each). The CDR3 loop spans 16 amino acids. Trimming removed 2 bases at V and 0 bases at J, with 11 bases between. CDR1 is SGHTA and CDR2 is FQGNSA in the germline V gene.

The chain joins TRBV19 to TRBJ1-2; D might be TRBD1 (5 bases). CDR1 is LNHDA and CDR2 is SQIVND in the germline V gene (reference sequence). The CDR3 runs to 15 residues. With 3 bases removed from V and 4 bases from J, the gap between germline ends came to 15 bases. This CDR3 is CASSMRGGVGYGYTF. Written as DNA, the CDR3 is TGTGCCAGTAGTATGCGGGGGGGAGTCGGCTATGGCTACACCTTC. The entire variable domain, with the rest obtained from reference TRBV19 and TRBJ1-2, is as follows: DGGITQSPKYLFRKEGQNVTLSCEQNLNHDAMYWYRQDPGQGLRLIYYSQIVNDFQKGDIAEGYSVSREKKESFPLTVTSAQKNPTAFYLCASSMRGGVGYGYTFGSGTRLTVV.